The rows below give T cell receptor beta chains drawn from one sample of a study of T cell changes during pregnancy in multiple sclerosis. Only in-frame clones appear in the TCRdb table, and some are missing; sequencing was by immunoSEQ multiplex PCR. This sample yields about 46,000 clones, of which 90% to 95% are seen a single time; roughly 4.7% belongs to the top ten. The sequences come from CD8+ T cells from peripheral blood mononuclear cells, collected in the first trimester of pregnancy. Receptors originate from a female donor with multiple sclerosis, enrolled in a pregnancy study. Both conserved end residues are part of each CDR3. Fields, in order: clone size, D gene, J gene, V gene, CDR3 DNA, CDR3 protein. The D gene is left open where the match is weak. Size is stated for part of the rows, as once, few or many counts, or as a class when the clone is expanded.

size: -; D: TRBD1; J: TRBJ2-7; V: TRBV19; DNA: TGTGCCAGTAGCCTCCGGGACAGACTCTACGAGCAGTACTTC; CDR3: CASSLRDRLYEQYF
size: -; D: TRBD1; J: TRBJ1-2; V: TRBV9; DNA: TGTGCCAGCAGCGTAGCGGGACAGGGGAATGGCTACACCTTC; CDR3: CASSVAGQGNGYTF
size: once; D: -; J: TRBJ2-7; V: TRBV21-1; DNA: TGTGCCAGCAGCCCCGGATCGACAGGGTTCTACGAGCAGTACTTC; CDR3: CASSPGSTGFYEQYF
size: -; D: -; J: TRBJ1-4; V: TRBV19; DNA: TGTGCCAGTTCAGGATCTCTACGAGAAAAACTGTTTTTT; CDR3: CASSGSLREKLFF
size: -; D: -; J: TRBJ2-1; V: TRBV9; DNA: TGTGCCAGCAGCCGACAGGACAATGAGCAGTTCTTC; CDR3: CASSRQDNEQFF
size: -; D: -; J: TRBJ2-7; V: TRBV5-4; DNA: TGTGCCAGCAGCGCCGGGACTTGGAGCGACGAGCAGTACTTC; CDR3: CASSAGTWSDEQYF
size: -; D: TRBD2; J: TRBJ2-2; V: TRBV28; DNA: TGTGCCAGCAGTAAAGGACTAGTGGGGGAGCTGTTTTTT; CDR3: CASSKGLVGELFF
size: -; D: -; J: TRBJ2-1; V: TRBV7-6; DNA: TGTGCCAGCAGCCTATCTAACGCGGCTAGAGGGTACAATGAGCAGTTCTTC; CDR3: CASSLSNAARGYNEQFF
size: -; D: -; J: TRBJ2-7; V: TRBV27; DNA: TGTGCCAGCAGCATTTCGGACACCTCCTACGAGCAGTACTTC; CDR3: CASSISDTSYEQYF
size: -; D: TRBD2; J: TRBJ2-1; V: TRBV5-1; DNA: TGCGCCAGCAGCTGGGGGGGGGACGAGCAGTTCTTC; CDR3: CASSWGGDEQFF
size: once; D: -; J: TRBJ1-2; V: TRBV4-2; DNA: TGTGCCAGCAGCCCCCCAGGGGTAGATACTGGCTACACCTTC; CDR3: CASSPPGVDTGYTF
size: -; D: TRBD2; J: TRBJ2-1; V: TRBV18; DNA: TGTGCCAGCTCCCCTAAGGGACTAGCGGTTTCCTACAATGAGCAGTTCTTC; CDR3: CASSPKGLAVSYNEQFF
size: -; D: -; J: TRBJ2-2; V: TRBV7-3; DNA: TGTGCCAGCAGCCCAAAACGGGTACAGGTCGCGAACACCGGGGAGCTGTTTTTT; CDR3: CASSPKRVQVANTGELFF
size: -; D: -; J: TRBJ2-5; V: TRBV5-4; DNA: TGTGCCAGCAGCTTGGACTATCAAGAGGCCCAGTACTTC; CDR3: CASSLDYQEAQYF
size: -; D: -; J: TRBJ1-1; V: TRBV10-3; DNA: TGTGCCATCAGTGCAGGGGAGAAAGCTTTCTTT; CDR3: CAISAGEKAFF
size: -; D: TRBD1; J: TRBJ2-5; V: TRBV5-1; DNA: TGCGCCAGCAGCTCCAGACAGGGTATTGAGACCCAGTACTTC; CDR3: CASSSRQGIETQYF
size: -; D: -; J: TRBJ2-3; V: TRBV29-1; DNA: TGCAGCGTTGGAGGGCCAGATACGCAGTATTTT; CDR3: CSVGGPDTQYF
size: -; D: -; J: TRBJ2-3; V: TRBV7-6; DNA: TGTGCCAGCAGCTTATCGGCGCCTAGCAGGACAGATACGCAGTATTTT; CDR3: CASSLSAPSRTDTQYF
size: -; D: -; J: TRBJ2-3; V: TRBV27; DNA: TGTGCCAGCAGTAGGAGGGAATATACAGATACGCAGTATTTT; CDR3: CASSRREYTDTQYF
size: -; D: -; J: TRBJ1-1; V: TRBV5-1; DNA: TGCGCCAGCAAGCTCGGGAACACTGAAGCTTTCTTT; CDR3: CASKLGNTEAFF
size: -; D: -; J: TRBJ2-1; V: TRBV4-1; DNA: TGCGCCAGCAGCCAAGCCCCGGACTTGGACGAGCAGTTCTTC; CDR3: CASSQAPDLDEQFF
size: -; D: TRBD1; J: TRBJ2-7; V: TRBV25-1; DNA: TGTGCCAGCAGTCTTGGCCAGGGGGCCTACGAGCAGTACTTC; CDR3: CASSLGQGAYEQYF
size: -; D: -; J: TRBJ2-3; V: TRBV20-1; DNA: TGCAGTGCTAGAGAAGACCCAGGGGAGTATTTT; CDR3: CSAREDPGEYF
size: -; D: -; J: TRBJ2-5; V: TRBV7-9; DNA: TGTGCCAGCAGCTTATTTCCCAGGGATCAAGAGACCCAGTACTTC; CDR3: CASSLFPRDQETQYF
size: -; D: -; J: TRBJ2-2; V: TRBV7-7; DNA: TGTGCCAGCAGCATCAACGGGGAGCTGTTTTTT; CDR3: CASSINGELFF
size: -; D: TRBD2; J: TRBJ2-7; V: TRBV7-9; DNA: TGTGCCAGCAGCTTAGTGGGACTAGCGACCTACGAGCAGTACTTC; CDR3: CASSLVGLATYEQYF
size: -; D: TRBD2; J: TRBJ2-1; V: TRBV9; DNA: TGTGCCAGCAGCGTAGAATCGGGGGGGACACCCCCCTGGGATGAGCAGTTCTTC; CDR3: CASSVESGGTPPWDEQFF
size: -; D: TRBD1; J: TRBJ1-6; V: TRBV19; DNA: TGTGCCAGTAGCAACGTCCGGGACAGCTATAATTCACCCCTCCACTTT; CDR3: CASSNVRDSYNSPLHF
size: -; D: -; J: TRBJ2-1; V: TRBV2; DNA: TGTGCCAGCACCCAAGGAAGGGACAATCGTCTGTTCTTC; CDR3: CASTQGRDNRLFF
size: -; D: TRBD1; J: TRBJ1-1; V: TRBV10-3; DNA: TGTGCCATCACTACGACAGGGGGCGGCACTGAAGCTTTCTTT; CDR3: CAITTTGGGTEAFF
size: -; D: -; J: TRBJ2-7; V: TRBV7-6; DNA: TGTGCCAGCAGCTTAGAATCGGCAGGGCCTACTCGAGCCGAGCAGTACTTC; CDR3: CASSLESAGPTRAEQYF
size: -; D: TRBD2; J: TRBJ2-1; V: TRBV4-2; DNA: TGTGCCAGCAGCCAAGAGGGACTAGCGGGGGAGGCGTTCTTC; CDR3: CASSQEGLAGEAFF
size: -; D: -; J: TRBJ2-5; V: TRBV6-6; DNA: TGTGCCAGCAGCCGCCGAGGGGGCCAAGAGACCCAGTACTTC; CDR3: CASSRRGGQETQYF
size: -; D: TRBD2; J: TRBJ2-7; V: TRBV6-5; DNA: TGTGCCAGCAGTTGGGCCTCGGGGGGAGACTACGAGCAGTACTTC; CDR3: CASSWASGGDYEQYF
size: -; D: TRBD1; J: TRBJ1-4; V: TRBV7-8; DNA: TGTGCCAGCAGCTTAGCGGGACAGGGTAATGAAAAACTGTTTTTT; CDR3: CASSLAGQGNEKLFF
size: once; D: TRBD2; J: TRBJ2-1; V: TRBV2; DNA: TGTGCCAGCAGTGAAGCTTGGGCAGGTATCGGGGGGGTGGGTGAGCAGTTCTTC; CDR3: CASSEAWAGIGGVGEQFF
size: -; D: -; J: TRBJ2-2; V: TRBV11-3; DNA: TGTGCCAGCAGCTTTTCCGGGGCCGGGGAGCTGTTTTTT; CDR3: CASSFSGAGELFF
size: -; D: -; J: TRBJ2-1; V: TRBV29-1; DNA: TGCAGCGCCACGGAGACAGAACTCCTCTACAATGAGCAGTTCTTC; CDR3: CSATETELLYNEQFF
size: -; D: -; J: TRBJ2-7; V: TRBV27; DNA: TGTGCCAGCAGTTTATCGACAGGCGGGAGCTCCTACGAGCAGTACTTC; CDR3: CASSLSTGGSSYEQYF
size: -; D: TRBD1; J: TRBJ2-6; V: TRBV19; DNA: TGTGCCAGTCTGGGACAGGGCCCAAGCTCTGGGGCCAACGTCCTGACTTTC; CDR3: CASLGQGPSSGANVLTF
size: -; D: TRBD2; J: TRBJ2-7; V: TRBV9; DNA: TGTGCCAGCAGCGTCTCGGGACTAGCGGGAAGCTACGAGCAGTACTTC; CDR3: CASSVSGLAGSYEQYF